These 11 T cell receptor beta chains share one sample of origin, sequenced in a study of T-cell reconstitution after alpha-beta-depleted transplantation in children. Unique molecular identifiers featured in how the TCRbeta library was prepared. TCRdb recomputed calls from the PCR reads with MiXCR, one row per CDR3 protein. The sample includes 300,000 or so distinct CDR3 sequences, 9.5% to 10% of them seen just once. The sample was PBMCs from the stem cell graft donor, taken from the stem cell graft. The source is a human donor who donated a stem cell graft to a child with SCID.

This clonotype was observed at least ten times. The chain is built from TRBV5-1 and TRBJ1-3; no firm D call. This CDR3 is built from 15 residues. Germline V gene lookup returns CDR1 SGHRS and CDR2 YFSETQ. Trimming shortened V by 1 base and J by 4 bases, and 12 bases separated the two germline ends. Written as DNA, the CDR3 is TGCGCCAGCAGCTTGAGTGGGAATCCAGGAAACACCATATATTTT. As protein: CASSLSGNPGNTIYF. Together with reference TRBV5-1 and TRBJ1-3, the CDR3 gives the full variable domain: KAGVTQTPRYLIKTRGQQVTLSCSPISGHRSVSWYQQTPGQGLQFLFEYFSETQRNKGNFPGRFSGRQFSNSRSEMNVSTLELGDSALYLCASSLSGNPGNTIYFGEGSWLTVV.

This clonotype was seen a few times. The chain has TRBV7-2 and TRBJ1-1; D unresolved. V lost 1 base to trimming and J lost 0 bases, with 9 bases between them. This CDR3 region has 15 residues. Per germline, CDR1 SGHTA and CDR2 FQGNSA. The CDR3 loop reads CASSLEVALNTEAFF. CDR3 bases: TGTGCCAGCAGCTTAGAAGTAGCACTGAACACTGAAGCTTTCTTT.

V gene TRBV12-3 or TRBV12-4 combines with J gene TRBJ1-3, with TRBD1 as a possible D gene (5 bases). The CDR3 is 15 residues long. The germline V and J ends were trimmed by 1 base and 3 bases, with 10 bases remaining between them. The CDR3 DNA follows: TGTGCCAGCAGTTTAGGGGGCAGGAGTGGAAACACCATATATTTT. Translated: CASSLGGRSGNTIYF.

This clonotype was detected a few times. The CDR3 here is CASSLDGGAVDEQFF. DNA for the CDR3: TGTGCCAGCAGCTTAGACGGGGGGGCAGTCGATGAGCAGTTCTTC. V gene TRBV11-3 combines with J gene TRBJ2-1, with 8 bases that match TRBD2. Looked up from germline, CDR1 is SGHNT and CDR2 is YENEEA. V shed 0 bases and J 8 bases; nucleotides not matched to a gene: 6. The CDR3 has 15 amino acids.

The chain couples TRBV10-3 to TRBJ2-3; D remains ambiguous. In germline, CDR1 is ENHRY, CDR2 SYGVKD. The CDR3 extends over 16 amino acids. The ends were cut back, 10 bases at V and 4 bases at J, with 24 bases in the middle. The CDR3 spells CASQETVPRIADTQYF. Here the CDR3 DNA reads TGTGCCAGCCAGGAGACGGTCCCTAGAATCGCAGATACGCAGTATTTT.

V is TRBV7-9 and J is TRBJ1-2; D is perhaps TRBD1 (5 bases). V was clipped by 3 bases and J by 8 bases, with 10 bases between them. From germline, CDR1 is SEHNR and CDR2 FQNEAQ (reference sequence). The CDR3 is 12 residues long. The DNA of the CDR3 is TGTGCCAGCAGCTTTCCGGGGGTCGGCTACACCTTC. Amino acid sequence: CASSFPGVGYTF.

This clonotype was found a few times. The chain employs TRBV10-3 and TRBJ2-3; no reliable D call. The CDR3 has 15 amino acids. Germline V gene sequence: CDR1 ENHRY, CDR2 SYGVKD. Trimming took 6 bases from V and 1 from J, leaving 14 bases between them. CDR3 residues: CAIRRTLDGTDTQYF. As DNA, the CDR3 is TGTGCCATCAGACGGACCCTCGACGGCACAGATACGCAGTATTTT.

This clonotype was counted at least ten times. This sequence joins TRBV10-3 and TRBJ1-4; maybe TRBD1 (6 bases). This CDR3 comprises 15 residues. Germline V gene data show CDR1 as ENHRY and CDR2 as SYGVKD. The ends were cut back, 3 bases at V and 6 bases at J, with 14 bases in the middle. CDR3 residues: CAISDIGGKDEKLFF. The DNA of the CDR3 is TGTGCCATCAGTGATATAGGGGGGAAGGATGAAAAACTGTTTTTT.

This clonotype was seen a few times. The chain is built from TRBV9 and TRBJ1-1; TRBD1 might be the D (5 bases). The CDR3 covers 14 residues. Germline V gene sequence: CDR1 SGDLS, CDR2 YYNGEE. Between the trimmed V and J ends, which lost 0 bases and 5 bases, there was a span of 11 bases. The CDR3 coding sequence is TGTGCCAGCAGCGTAGCCGGGGGGGAAACTGAAGCTTTCTTT. Translated, it gives CASSVAGGETEAFF.

This clonotype was observed a handful of times. V usage is TRBV6-2 or TRBV6-3 and J usage is TRBJ1-1, with 9 bases fitting TRBD1. The ends lost 6 bases at V and 2 bases at J; junction bases unmatched: 13. The CDR3 runs 17 residues. Per germline, CDR1 MNHEY and CDR2 SVGEGT. The CDR3 DNA reads TGTGCCAGCAGCGCTCTGACAGGGGGGCTCCTCAACACTGAAGCTTTCTTT. Translation gives CASSALTGGLLNTEAFF.

The rearrangement links TRBV3-1 to TRBJ2-7, with no clear D. Between the trimmed V and J ends, which lost 0 bases and 3 bases, there was a span of 9 bases. This CDR3 has 14 residues. CDR1 is LGHDT, CDR2 YNNKEL, per germline (reference sequence). CDR3 DNA: TGTGCCAGCAGCCAAGATCATATCAACTACGAGCAGTACTTC. It specifies CASSQDHINYEQYF.